This note documents a single TCR beta chain sequence. As yet, its antigen is unknown. The CDR3 length is 14 residues. Germline CDR1 and CDR2: DFQATT and SNEGSKA (reference sequence). V was shortened by 6 bases and J by 1 base, with 15 bases between the two germline ends. Memory CD4+ cells were defined as CD4+CD45RO+CD25-. Findings and caveats of the study: Tumor Treg TCRs overlapped most with tumor naive CD4+ cells.

Semi-nested PCR with Nested Universal Primer A followed constant-region reverse priming of full-length variable regions. From the 5' RACE reads, TCRdb called clonotypes with MiXCR, one entry per CDR3 protein. This table has about 41,000 distinct CDR3 sequences, about 29% appearing once. This chain links TRBV20-1 with TRBJ2-5, with a weak D call TRBD1 (5 bases). The clonotype comes from a female donor with breast cancer. The sample comprised memory CD4+ T cells sorted from a lymph node. Regarding subset: memory CD4+ T cells, CD4+CD45RO+CD25-. CDR3 DNA sequence: TGCAGTGCCCCCGAAGTAAGGGGCCAAGAGACCCAGTACTTC. This gives the protein CSAPEVRGQETQYF.